This TCR beta chain was captured by sequencing in a study of early T cells in non-severe SARS-CoV-2 infection. Overall study context: Chains from this unsorted whole-blood bulk RNA could not be paired.

V lost 7 bases, J lost 2 bases, and 5 bases stayed unmatched. Germline V lookup: CDR1 MDHEN, CDR2 SYDVKM. The CDR3 covers 13 residues. Individual cDNA molecules carried attached unique molecular identifiers. TCRdb re-analysed the 5' RACE reads in MiXCR, keeping a single row per CDR3 protein. This repertoire shows 70,000 to 85,000 distinct CDR3 sequences, 9% to 13% found once; its top ten account for approximately 2.4%. Study findings and constraints: A preference for anti-spike CD8 responses marked VDJdb matching, which missed private and CD4 specificities.

This clonotype was detected only a few times. As yet, its antigen is unknown. The clonotype comes from an adult who was a healthcare worker with PCR-confirmed SARS-CoV-2 infection or an uninfected control (not recorded which). This sequence joins TRBV28 and TRBJ2-7; 7 bases map to TRBD2. The sample was whole blood. The CDR3 is CASTGGGTYEQYF. DNA of the CDR3: TGTGCCAGCACCGGCGGGGGTACCTACGAGCAGTACTTC.